The 14 T cell receptor beta chains reported below all come from one sample, sequenced in a study of graft-versus-host responses after intestinal transplantation. Assay used: immunoSEQ multiplex PCR; TCRdb lists only in-frame clones, some missing. The sample includes about 110,000 clones, 87% of them seen just once. No antigen has been assigned to these receptors. The sample in question was unstimulated CD4+ T cells sorted from spleen or lymph node cells, obtained before transplant. All receptors derive from a human donor who was the organ donor for an intestinal transplant.

The rearrangement joins TRBV12-5 to TRBJ1-3, with a tentative D call TRBD1 (6 bases). The CDR3 is made up of 17 amino acids. Germline loops: CDR1 LGHNT, CDR2 FRNRAP. V lost 2 bases and J lost 2, with 16 bases in between. The CDR3 spells CASGLSVRGYPGNTIYF. The DNA for the CDR3 is TGTGCTAGTGGTTTGTCCGTTAGGGGGTATCCTGGAAACACCATATATTTT.

The chain uses TRBV6-5 and TRBJ2-7, with 7 bases lining up with TRBD1. The CDR3 is 14 amino acids. The junction had 3 bases not matched to a gene; V was cut back by 4 bases and J by 0 bases. The V gene's germline CDR1 is MNHEY and CDR2 SVGAGI. The CDR3 loop reads CASSWDRTSYEQYF. CDR3 sequence (DNA): TGTGCCAGCAGTTGGGACAGAACCTCCTACGAGCAGTACTTC.

The chain carries TRBV14 and TRBJ2-1; possibly TRBD1 for D (6 bases). V dropped 4 bases and J dropped 9 bases, with 16 bases sitting between them. Germline values: CDR1 SGHDN, CDR2 FVKESK. The CDR3 extends over 14 amino acids. The CDR3 sequence: CASSRNQQGSEQFF. The CDR3, as DNA: TGTGCCAGCAGCCGAAATCAACAGGGCAGTGAGCAGTTCTTC.

The chain carries TRBV7-2 and TRBJ2-3, with D possibly matching TRBD2 (5 bases). Trimming shortened V by 1 base and J by 0 bases, and 5 bases separated the two germline ends. From germline, CDR1 is SGHTA and CDR2 FQGNSA. This CDR3 is 14 amino acids long. This chain's CDR3 is CASSLGTSTDTQYF. The CDR3 DNA reads as TGTGCCAGCAGCTTAGGGACTAGCACAGATACGCAGTATTTT. Looking up the rest from reference TRBV7-2 and TRBJ2-3 gives the full variable domain: GAGVSQSPSNKVTEKGKDVELRCDPISGHTALYWYRQSLGQGLEFLIYFQGNSAPDKSGLPSDRFSAERTGGSVSTLTIQRTQQEDSAVYLCASSLGTSTDTQYFGPGTRLTVL.

The genes are TRBV9 and TRBJ2-7, with D perhaps matching TRBD2 (6 bases). V was clipped by 0 bases and J by 3 bases, with 7 bases between them. This CDR3 has 13 residues. Looked up from germline, CDR1 is SGDLS and CDR2 is YYNGEE. In DNA form, the CDR3 reads TGTGCCAGCAGCGTAGAGGAGGGCTACGAGCAGTACTTC. Protein sequence: CASSVEEGYEQYF. Together with reference TRBV9 and TRBJ2-7, the CDR3 gives the full variable domain: DSGVTQTPKHLITATGQRVTLRCSPRSGDLSVYWYQQSLDQGLQFLIQYYNGEERAKGNILERFSAQQFPDLHSELNLSSLELGDSALYFCASSVEEGYEQYFGPGTRLTVT.

The rearrangement uses TRBV7-9 and TRBJ2-7; the D gene is possibly TRBD1 (5 bases). There are 12 residues in the CDR3. CDR1 is SEHNR, CDR2 FQNEAQ, per germline (reference sequence). Trimming left V 2 bases short and J 4 bases short, with 6 bases between. CDR3 sequence: CASSLQGYEQYF. The CDR3 DNA reads TGTGCCAGCAGCTTACAGGGATACGAGCAGTACTTC. Complete variable domain (other parts from reference TRBV7-9 and TRBJ2-7): DTGVSQNPRHKITKRGQNVTFRCDPISEHNRLYWYRQTLGQGPEFLTYFQNEAQLEKSRLLSDRFSAERPKGSFSTLEIQRTEQGDSAMYLCASSLQGYEQYFGPGTRLTVT.

The CDR3, as DNA: TGTGCCAGTTGGACAGAAGCAGCAACTAATGAAAAACTGTTTTTT. Translation gives CASWTEAATNEKLFF. This chain uses TRBV19 with TRBJ1-4; tentatively, D is TRBD1 (6 bases). Germline V gene sequence: CDR1 LNHDA, CDR2 SQIVND (reference sequence). Trimming pared 8 bases from V and 0 bases from J, leaving 13 bases between. CDR3 size: 15 residues.

The rearrangement uses TRBV19 and TRBJ1-4; 7 bases match TRBD1. This CDR3 has 16 amino acids. The germline CDR1 and CDR2 sequences are LNHDA and SQIVND (reference sequence). V gave up 7 bases and J gave up 5 bases; unmatched junction bases: 13. The CDR3 spells CASIERGDRTNEKLFF. CDR3 in DNA: TGTGCCAGTATAGAGCGGGGGGACAGAACGAATGAAAAACTGTTTTTT.

This clone occurred once. The J gene is TRBJ2-4, the V gene TRBV2, with 7 bases fitting TRBD1. From germline, CDR1 is SNHLY and CDR2 FYNNEI. Losses at the gene ends were 5 bases for V and 5 bases for J; bases not matched to a gene: 12. CDR3 length: 16 amino acids. CDR3: CASSRTGPSFENIQYF. The CDR3 DNA is TGTGCCAGCAGTCGGACAGGCCCCAGCTTCGAAAACATTCAGTACTTC. The entire variable domain, with the rest obtained from reference TRBV2 and TRBJ2-4, is as follows: EPEVTQTPSHQVTQMGQEVILRCVPISNHLYFYWYRQILGQKVEFLVSFYNNEISEKSEIFDDQFSVERPDGSNFTLKIRSTKLEDSAMYFCASSRTGPSFENIQYFGAGTRLSVL.

This clone has just one count. This chain joins TRBV6-5 and TRBJ2-7, with a tentative D call TRBD2 (6 bases). The CDR3 contains 14 residues. The V gene lost 9 bases and the J gene lost 0 bases, with 15 bases spanning the gap. Germline V gene data show CDR1 as MNHEY and CDR2 as SVGAGI. Here the CDR3 reads CARDGTLSSYEQYF. CDR3 coding DNA: TGTGCCAGAGACGGGACTCTGAGCTCCTACGAGCAGTACTTC.

V usage is TRBV10-3 and J usage is TRBJ1-1, with D tentatively TRBD1 (6 bases). CDR1 is ENHRY and CDR2 is SYGVKD in the germline V gene. This CDR3 is built from 13 residues. The V and J ends lost 6 bases and 1 base respectively, with 9 bases between them. The CDR3 bases are TGTGCCATCAGCAGGACAGAGAACACTGAAGCTTTCTTT. It is translated as CAISRTENTEAFF.

This clone has only one observation. This chain links TRBV9 with TRBJ2-1, with 11 bases identical to TRBD2. This CDR3 has 16 residues. In germline, CDR1 is SGDLS, CDR2 YYNGEE. With V trimmed by 2 bases and J by 4 bases, 5 bases remained unmatched. The CDR3 sequence: CASSVGSGRGYNEQFF. CDR3 DNA: TGTGCCAGCAGCGTTGGTAGCGGGAGGGGGTACAATGAGCAGTTCTTC.

J is TRBJ2-7 and V is TRBV6-1, with D maybe TRBD2 (6 bases). V was clipped by 6 bases and J by 5 bases, with 14 bases between them. The germline CDR1 and CDR2 sequences are MNHNS and SASEGT. The CDR3 consists of 13 residues. The CDR3 reads CASSPGVPHEQYF. CDR3 nucleotide sequence: TGTGCCAGCAGCCCGGGAGTTCCCCACGAGCAGTACTTC.

The chain recombines TRBV5-4 with TRBJ2-3; either TRBD1 or TRBD2 may fit D (5 bases each). This CDR3 spans 16 amino acids. V gave up 0 bases and J gave up 8 bases, with 19 bases separating them. Germline-derived CDR1 and CDR2 are SGHNT and YYREEE (reference sequence). The CDR3 protein is CASSLAYLQGAGTQYF. Written as DNA, the CDR3 is TGTGCCAGCAGCTTGGCCTATCTTCAGGGAGCTGGTACGCAGTATTTT. Combining the CDR3 with reference TRBV5-4 and TRBJ2-3 gives the whole variable domain ETGVTQSPTHLIKTRGQQVTLRCSSQSGHNTVSWYQQALGQGPQFIFQYYREEENGRGNFPPRFSGLQFPNYSSELNVNALELDDSALYLCASSLAYLQGAGTQYFGPGTRLTVL.